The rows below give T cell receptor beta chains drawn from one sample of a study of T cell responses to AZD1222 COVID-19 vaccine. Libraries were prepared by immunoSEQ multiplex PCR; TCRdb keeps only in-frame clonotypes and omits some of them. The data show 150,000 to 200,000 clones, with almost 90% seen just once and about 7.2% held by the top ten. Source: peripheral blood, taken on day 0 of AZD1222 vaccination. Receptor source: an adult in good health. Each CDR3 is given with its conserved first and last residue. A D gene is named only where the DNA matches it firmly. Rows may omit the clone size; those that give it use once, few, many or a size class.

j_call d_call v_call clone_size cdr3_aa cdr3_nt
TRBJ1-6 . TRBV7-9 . CASSLIGVDSPLHF TGTGCCAGCAGCTTAATAGGGGTTGATTCACCCCTCCACTTT
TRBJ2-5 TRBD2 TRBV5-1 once CASSLVAGAKETQYF TGCGCCAGCAGCTTAGTAGCGGGGGCGAAAGAGACCCAGTACTTC
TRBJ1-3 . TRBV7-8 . CASSQMGGTGLSGNTIYF TGTGCCAGCAGCCAGATGGGGGGAACTGGGCTCTCTGGAAACACCATATATTTT
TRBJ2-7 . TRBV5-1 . CASSLTGRYEQYF TGCGCCAGCAGCCTGACAGGACGTTACGAGCAGTACTTC
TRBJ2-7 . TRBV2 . CASTAGTFYEQYF TGTGCCAGCACCGCCGGGACTTTCTACGAGCAGTACTTC
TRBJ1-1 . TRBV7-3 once CASSSGTNTEAFF TGTGCCAGCAGCTCCGGGACAAACACTGAAGCTTTCTTT
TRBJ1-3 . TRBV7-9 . CATIETEYHSGNTIYF TGTGCCACTATAGAGACGGAATATCACTCTGGAAACACCATATATTTT
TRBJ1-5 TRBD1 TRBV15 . CATSRGGVGGDQPQHF TGTGCCACCAGCAGGGGCGGAGTAGGGGGCGATCAGCCCCAGCATTTT
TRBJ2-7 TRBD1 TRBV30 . CAWSVKTGTGGSYEQYF TGTGCCTGGAGTGTAAAGACTGGGACAGGAGGCTCCTACGAGCAGTACTTC
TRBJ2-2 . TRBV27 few CASSLVSGRGGELFF TGTGCCAGCAGTTTAGTTTCGGGGAGAGGCGGGGAGCTGTTTTTT
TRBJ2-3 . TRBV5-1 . CASSFVGIGTDTQYF TGCGCCAGCAGCTTCGTGGGGATTGGCACAGATACGCAGTATTTT
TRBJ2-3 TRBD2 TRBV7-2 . CASSFSAGLAGDTQYF TGTGCCAGCAGCTTCAGCGCGGGTCTAGCGGGAGATACGCAGTATTTT
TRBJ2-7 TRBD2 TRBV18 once CASSPGGVAYEQYF TGTGCCAGCTCACCAGGGGGGGTGGCTTACGAGCAGTACTTC
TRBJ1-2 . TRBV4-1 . CASSPPPRPLKGYGYTF TGCGCCAGCAGCCCACCCCCACGGCCACTGAAAGGGTATGGCTACACCTTC